In this sample, the clone carrying this TCR beta chain turned up a few times. The target antigen is unknown. This record belongs to a study of cytomegalovirus exposure and HLA in healthy donors. This CDR3 region has 15 residues. V was trimmed by 4 bases and J by 1 base, leaving 16 bases between them. From germline, CDR1 is SQVTM and CDR2 ANQGSEA. Broader study findings: As immune exposure information, only CMV serostatus was available. Most TCR sequences were rare, but some public TCRs occurred in many donors.

It was with 60 Vbeta and 13 Jbeta primers that the PCR ran. Some clones are missing from TCRdb's copy, which holds only in-frame ones; the method was immunoSEQ multiplex PCR. The sample has around 100,000 clones, 55% to 75% seen once. The chain couples TRBV29-1 to TRBJ1-2; maybe TRBD1 (5 bases). The sample was PBMCs. The origin of this receptor is a man aged 30 to 39 in good health and CMV-seropositive. Here the CDR3 reads CSVAKGAGFNYGYTF. CDR3 nucleotide sequence: TGCAGCGTTGCCAAAGGGGCAGGCTTTAACTATGGCTACACCTTC.